This passage covers 8 T cell receptor beta chains from one sample sequenced in a study of T cell repertoires in cytomegalovirus infection. One entry per CDR3 protein results from TCRdb running MiXCR on the reads. The top ten clones hold about a tenth of a sample with 490,000 or so distinct CDR3 sequences, around 11% of them seen once. Specimen: PBMCs. These receptors all stem from a human donor in good health (CMV status not recorded). Some clones in this sample may be carry-over from other donors' samples.

This clonotype was counted many times. V and J are TRBV12-5 and TRBJ1-5, with a tentative D call TRBD1 (5 bases). Germline CDR1 LGHNT, CDR2 FRNRAP. Trimming took off 10 bases at V and 5 bases at J, with 9 bases between the two ends. This CDR3 spans 11 amino acids. In DNA, the CDR3 is TGTGCTAACCCGGGGGATCAGCCCCAGCATTTT. This translates into CANPGDQPQHF. Based on the CDR3 plus reference TRBV12-5 and TRBJ1-5, the full variable domain is DARVTQTPRHKVTEMGQEVTMRCQPILGHNTVFWYRQTMMQGLELLAYFRNRAPLDDSGMPKDRFSAEMPDATLATLKIQPSEPRDSAVYFCANPGDQPQHFGDGTRLSIL.

Ten or more counts support this clonotype. The chain has TRBV19 and TRBJ2-2; 8 bases are a match to TRBD2. V was pared by 5 bases and J by 6 bases, with 8 bases of the junction left unmatched. This CDR3 contains 15 residues. Germline loops: CDR1 LNHDA, CDR2 SQIVND (reference sequence). The CDR3 bases are TGTGCCAGTAGTCCCAGCGGGAGAAGGGCCGGGGAGCTGTTTTTT. This codes for CASSPSGRRAGELFF.

At least ten counts were recorded for this clonotype. The genes are TRBV7-2 and TRBJ1-2; D is unclear. Germline V gene data show CDR1 as SGHTA and CDR2 as FQGNSA. This CDR3 is 15 amino acids long. V lost 1 base to trimming and J lost 2 bases, with 11 bases between them. This chain's CDR3 is CASSLGREMNYGYTF. The CDR3 DNA is TGTGCCAGCAGCTTAGGACGGGAGATGAACTATGGCTACACCTTC.

Remarks on this clonotype: A much bigger clone sits one base away, suggesting this may be a read error. V and J are TRBV11-1 and TRBJ2-1; D may be TRBD2 (5 bases). CDR3 length: 14 residues. The V gene's germline CDR1 is SGHAT and CDR2 FQDESV (reference sequence). CDR3 DNA: TGTGCCAGCAGCCTCCGGACCCCCGGGAATGAGCAGCTCTTC. It specifies CASSLRTPGNEQLF. Based on the CDR3 plus reference TRBV11-1 and TRBJ2-1, the full variable domain is EAEVAQSPRYKITEKSQAVAFWCDPISGHATLYWYRQILGQGPELLVQFQDESVVDDSQLPKDRFSAERLKGVDSTLKIQPAELGDSAMYLCASSLRTPGNEQLFGPGTRLTVL.

There are many counts of this clonotype. This sequence joins TRBV28 and TRBJ1-5; no clear D. V lost 7 bases and J 2 bases, leaving 12 bases between the germline ends. CDR3 length: 14 residues. Germline values: CDR1 MDHEN, CDR2 SYDVKM. The CDR3 here is CASTTVGGNQPQHF. CDR3 in DNA: TGTGCCAGCACGACTGTCGGGGGCAATCAGCCCCAGCATTTT.

J is TRBJ2-7 and V is TRBV20-1, with D unresolved. The CDR3 is 13 residues long. The germline V and J ends were trimmed by 1 base and 3 bases, with 10 bases remaining between them. Germline-derived CDR1 and CDR2 are DFQATT and SNEGSKA (reference sequence). The CDR3 region is CSARVSLIYEQYF. Here the CDR3 DNA reads TGCAGTGCTAGAGTGTCGCTCATCTACGAGCAGTACTTC.

The chain combines TRBV5-1 with TRBJ2-7; D might be TRBD2 (6 bases). Deletions cut 6 bases from V and 4 bases from J, with 14 bases between. This CDR3 spans 13 amino acids. Germline V gene sequence: CDR1 SGHRS, CDR2 YFSETQ. Here the CDR3 reads CASTGTGAYEQYF. DNA for the CDR3: TGCGCCAGCACCGGGACGGGAGCTTACGAGCAGTACTTC.

This clonotype came up a few times. The rearrangement links TRBV9 to TRBJ2-1, with TRBD2 as a possible D gene (5 bases). The CDR3 is 18 residues long. Trimming stripped 4 bases from V and 6 bases from J, with 26 bases between. Germline loops: CDR1 SGDLS, CDR2 YYNGEE. In nucleotides, the CDR3 is TGTGCCAGCAGCAACCAAGAGGACGAGGGCCCTATATTCAATGAGCAGTTCTTC. Protein product: CASSNQEDEGPIFNEQFF.